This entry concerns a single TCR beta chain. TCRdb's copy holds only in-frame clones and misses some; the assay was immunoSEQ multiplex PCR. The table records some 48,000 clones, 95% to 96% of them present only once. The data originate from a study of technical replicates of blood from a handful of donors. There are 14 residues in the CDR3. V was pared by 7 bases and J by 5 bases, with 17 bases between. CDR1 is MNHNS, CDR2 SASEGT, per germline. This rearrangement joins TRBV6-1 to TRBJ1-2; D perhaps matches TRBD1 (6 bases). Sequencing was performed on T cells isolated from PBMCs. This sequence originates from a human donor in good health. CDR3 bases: TGTGCCAGCAACGGGGGGGGCTTCACATATGGCTACACCTTC. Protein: CASNGGGFTYGYTF.